This T cell receptor (beta chain) derives from a study of blood T cell repertoires in COVID-19. Overall study: From the United States, Italy and Spain came samples of acute and convalescent COVID-19. From T cells, B-cell-depleted T cells, or PBMCs came the material, which was cDNA or gDNA.

Assay: immunoSEQ multiplex PCR; the TCRdb copy retains only in-frame clones and omits some. The sample consists of 200,000 to 300,000 clones, approximately 90% of them appearing once. The participants were between about 18 and 89 years old and came from about two dozen US areas. CDR1 and CDR2 from the germline V gene are MDHEN and SYDVKM. V lost 5 bases and J lost 1; bases outside the gene matches: 4. The CDR3 extends over 15 amino acids. The receptor comes from a woman aged 35 to 49 with acute COVID-19. Material for sequencing was PBMCs or T cells enriched from blood (not recorded which). This chain links TRBV28 with TRBJ2-3, with 9 bases lining up with TRBD1. Here the CDR3 DNA reads TGTGCCAGCAGTCTACAGGGGGCAGGCACAGATACGCAGTATTTT. Amino acids: CASSLQGAGTDTQYF. The full variable domain, in which reference TRBV28 and TRBJ2-3 provide the parts outside the CDR3, is DVKVTQSSRYLVKRTGEKVFLECVQDMDHENMFWYRQDPGLGLRLIYFSYDVKMKEKGDIPEGYSVSREKKERFSLILESASTNQTSMYLCASSLQGAGTDTQYFGPGTRLTVL.